Listed here is a single T cell receptor beta chain. Its antigen is still unknown. The CDR3 runs 11 residues. The V gene lost 4 bases and the J gene lost 10 bases, with 8 bases spanning the gap. CDR1 KGHSH and CDR2 LQKENI come from the germline V gene. These data originate in a study of beta chain features in type 1 diabetes. Study-wide context: Investigators examined around 110 million sorted cells across all samples.

Study-level results: In the patient group, naive, central memory and Treg TCRB repertoires seemed more alike than in the healthy donor group.

Isolated RNA was reverse transcribed in full, so expressed TCRB transcripts were sequenced. Libraries were prepared by immunoSEQ multiplex PCR; TCRdb keeps only in-frame clonotypes and omits some of them. The sample lists 900,000 or so clones; roughly a sixth were seen once. The sample comprised naive CD4+ T cells from blood. The origin of this receptor is a woman younger than 30 in good health. V and J are TRBV18 and TRBJ2-1, with no clear D. The CDR3 DNA follows: TGTGCCAGCTCACACGGACCAGAGCAGTTCTTC. Its protein product is CASSHGPEQFF.